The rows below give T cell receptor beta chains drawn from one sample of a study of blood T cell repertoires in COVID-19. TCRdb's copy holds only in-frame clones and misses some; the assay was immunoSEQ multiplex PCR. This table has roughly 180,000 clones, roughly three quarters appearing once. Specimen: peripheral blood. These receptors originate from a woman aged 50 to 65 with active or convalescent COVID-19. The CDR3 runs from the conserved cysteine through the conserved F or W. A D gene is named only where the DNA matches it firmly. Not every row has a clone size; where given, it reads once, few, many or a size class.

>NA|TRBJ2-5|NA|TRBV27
CASSRDLGQETQYF
TGTGCCAGCAGTCGGGACTTAGGGCAAGAGACCCAGTACTTC
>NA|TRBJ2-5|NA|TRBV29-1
CSVVLRKLDAGVETQYF
TGCAGCGTTGTACTTCGAAAACTGGACGCCGGGGTGGAGACCCAGTACTTC
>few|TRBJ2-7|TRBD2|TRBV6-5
CASTRLAGAGEQYF
TGTGCCAGCACTCGACTAGCGGGAGCCGGCGAGCAGTACTTC
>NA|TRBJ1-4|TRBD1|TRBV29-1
CSVGTGTNEKLFF
TGCAGCGTCGGGACAGGGACTAATGAAAAACTGTTTTTT
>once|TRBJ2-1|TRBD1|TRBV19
CASSIGITGAGDEQFF
TGTGCCAGTAGTATAGGCATCACAGGGGCGGGCGATGAGCAGTTCTTC
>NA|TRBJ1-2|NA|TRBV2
CASSESLISLRDGYTF
TGTGCCAGCAGTGAAAGCTTAATCAGCCTTCGGGATGGCTACACCTTC
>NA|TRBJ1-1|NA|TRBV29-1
CSGRPRGGNTEAFF
TGCAGCGGGCGCCCTCGGGGAGGCAACACTGAAGCTTTCTTT
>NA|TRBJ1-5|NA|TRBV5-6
CASSRLSNQPQHF
TGTGCCAGCAGCAGACTTAGCAATCAGCCCCAGCATTTT
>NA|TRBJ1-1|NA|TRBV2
CASSGGGLGDTEAFF
TGTGCCAGCAGTGGTGGGGGCTTAGGCGACACTGAAGCTTTCTTT
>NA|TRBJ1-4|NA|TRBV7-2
CASSPPRGARNEKLFF
TGTGCCAGCAGCCCCCCCCGGGGGGCTCGCAATGAAAAACTGTTTTTT